The 21 T cell receptor beta chains below come from one sample, sequenced in a study of cytomegalovirus exposure and HLA in healthy donors. The PCR ran on 60 Vbeta and 13 Jbeta primers. Data came from immunoSEQ multiplex PCR; TCRdb stores just in-frame clones and leaves some out. The sample has about 68,000 clones; 75% to 85% are singletons. Sequenced sample: PBMCs. The receptors come from a human donor in good health.

The chain has TRBV5-1 and TRBJ1-1; 8 bases fit TRBD1. Per the germline V gene, CDR1 is SGHRS and CDR2 is YFSETQ. The V gene end was trimmed by 3 bases and the J gene end by 4 bases; junction bases not matched to a gene: 11. This CDR3 comprises 16 residues. The CDR3 loop is CASSSWTGSSSTEAFF. DNA for the CDR3: TGCGCCAGCAGCTCCTGGACAGGGAGTAGTAGCACTGAAGCTTTCTTT.

The chain has TRBV5-1 and TRBJ2-3, with 9 nucleotides matching TRBD2. Germline lookup yields CDR1 SGHRS and CDR2 YFSETQ. The CDR3 sequence is 16 residues long. The V segment lost 4 bases and the J segment 3 bases; nucleotides outside the gene matches: 9. The CDR3 region is CASSPARLAVTDTQYF. In DNA, the CDR3 is TGCGCCAGCAGCCCTGCCCGACTAGCGGTTACAGATACGCAGTATTTT.

The chain carries TRBV7-7 and TRBJ1-3; 7 nucleotides align to TRBD1. The ends lost 5 bases at V and 2 bases at J; junction bases unmatched: 6. The CDR3 totals 15 residues. Germline CDR1 SSHAT, CDR2 FNYEAQ (reference sequence). In DNA form, the CDR3 reads TGTGCCAGCAGCCCCCAACAGGGGACTGGAAACACCATATATTTT. This sequence encodes CASSPQQGTGNTIYF.

CDR3 protein: CASSLSGGKDTQYF. The CDR3, as DNA: TGTGCCAGCAGCTTAAGCGGGGGGAAAGATACGCAGTATTTT. V usage is TRBV7-3 and J usage is TRBJ2-3; 8 bases fit TRBD2. Trimming at V came to 1 base and at J to 5 bases, leaving 2 bases not matched to a gene. The CDR3 extends over 14 amino acids. Germline CDR1 reads SGHTA; CDR2 reads FQGTGA.

The J gene is TRBJ1-2, the V gene TRBV7-2, with D maybe TRBD1 (5 bases). The germline V and J ends were trimmed by 5 bases and 0 bases, with 16 bases remaining between them. CDR1 and CDR2 from the germline V gene are SGHTA and FQGNSA. This CDR3 comprises 16 residues. CDR3: CASSPAPDRANYGYTF. CDR3 DNA: TGTGCCAGCAGCCCCGCCCCTGACAGAGCTAACTATGGCTACACCTTC.

The J gene is TRBJ1-1, the V gene TRBV19; TRBD1 might be the D (5 bases). Germline V lookup: CDR1 LNHDA, CDR2 SQIVND (reference sequence). V dropped 7 bases and J dropped 1 base, with 22 bases sitting between them. The CDR3 is 17 residues long. This CDR3 reads CASNTPRGDLPNTEAFF. CDR3 coding DNA: TGTGCCAGTAACACACCGCGGGGGGACCTACCGAACACTGAAGCTTTCTTT.

V and J are TRBV7-2 and TRBJ1-3; the D is unclear. Germline V gives CDR1 SGHTA, CDR2 FQGNSA. Trimming shortened V by 6 bases and J by 3 bases, and 12 bases separated the two germline ends. CDR3 length: 14 residues. The CDR3, as DNA: TGTGCCAGCAGACCGGAGAGGGATGGAAACACCATATATTTT. Protein: CASRPERDGNTIYF.

CDR3 protein: CSARQGGSDTQYF. The CDR3 nucleotides read TGCAGCGCCCGACAGGGAGGATCAGATACGCAGTATTTT. The chain links TRBV29-1 to TRBJ2-3; possibly TRBD1 for D (7 bases). Trimming removed 7 bases at V and 4 bases at J, with 15 bases between. Looked up from germline, CDR1 is SQVTM and CDR2 is ANQGSEA. The CDR3 contains 13 residues.

V is TRBV10-3 and J is TRBJ2-1, with D maybe TRBD1 (6 bases). The germline V gene encodes CDR1 ENHRY and CDR2 SYGVKD. Trimming removed 11 bases at V and 7 bases at J, with 15 bases between. The CDR3 contains 12 residues. The CDR3 coding sequence is TGTGCCGCCCTGACAGGCCGAAATGAGCAGTTCTTC. Translated: CAALTGRNEQFF.

This clone was seen more than once but under ten times. The genes are TRBV9 and TRBJ2-3, with 8 bases identical to TRBD1. The CDR3 loop spans 14 amino acids. In germline, CDR1 is SGDLS, CDR2 YYNGEE. Germline trimming cut 4 bases from V and 6 bases from J; bases unmatched to any gene: 7. The CDR3 loop reads CASSSQGARDTQYF. The CDR3 DNA follows: TGTGCCAGCAGCTCCCAGGGGGCGAGGGATACGCAGTATTTT.

The rearrangement uses TRBV13 and TRBJ2-7, with unresolved D. This CDR3 is 13 amino acids long. V was trimmed by 6 bases and J by 1 base, leaving 10 bases between them. Germline V gives CDR1 PRHDT, CDR2 FYEKMQ (reference sequence). The CDR3 bases are TGTGCCAGCAGTAGCAGCTTTTCCTACGAGCAGTACTTC. Translating gives CASSSSFSYEQYF.

The chain joins TRBV28 to TRBJ2-4; 10 bases align to TRBD1. Germline CDR1 and CDR2: MDHEN and SYDVKM. The CDR3 length is 16 residues. The V and J ends lost 3 bases and 8 bases, in that order; junction bases with no gene match: 10. CDR3 amino acids: CASSFLGTGDEYIQYF. The CDR3 DNA reads as TGTGCCAGCAGTTTTCTTGGGACAGGGGACGAGTACATTCAGTACTTC. Together with reference TRBV28 and TRBJ2-4, the CDR3 gives the full variable domain: DVKVTQSSRYLVKRTGEKVFLECVQDMDHENMFWYRQDPGLGLRLIYFSYDVKMKEKGDIPEGYSVSREKKERFSLILESASTNQTSMYLCASSFLGTGDEYIQYFGAGTRLSVL.

The rearrangement links TRBV7-9 to TRBJ1-1; D might be TRBD1 (5 bases). CDR1 and CDR2 (germline): SEHNR, FQNEAQ (reference sequence). Trimming removed 1 base at V and 5 bases at J, with 14 bases between. This CDR3 region has 15 residues. CDR3: CASSLGGGLRTEAFF. The CDR3 nucleotides are TGTGCCAGCAGCTTAGGGGGGGGGTTGAGAACTGAAGCTTTCTTT.

The V call is TRBV10-3, the J call TRBJ2-5, with TRBD2 identical over 8 bases. The CDR3 extends over 15 amino acids. Unmatched junction bases numbered 12, after V lost 7 bases and J lost 5 bases. Germline-derived CDR1 and CDR2 are ENHRY and SYGVKD. In nucleotides, the CDR3 is TGTGCCATCAATAGGCGGGGGGCCGGAGCGGAGACCCAGTACTTC. This translates into CAINRRGAGAETQYF.

The chain combines TRBV10-1 with TRBJ2-5; D is unresolved. This CDR3 comprises 12 residues. Germline CDR1 and CDR2: WNHNN and SYGVQD (reference sequence). Trimming took off 5 bases at V and 5 bases at J, with 9 bases between the two ends. The CDR3: CASSHNGETQYF. CDR3 nucleotide sequence: TGCGCCAGCAGTCATAACGGGGAGACCCAGTACTTC.

In DNA, the CDR3 is TGTGCCAGCAGCCAGGGGAGGAGCGGGGGGTTAGAGACCCAGTACTTC. It is translated as CASSQGRSGGLETQYF. The gene calls are TRBV11-2 and TRBJ2-5; the match to TRBD2 covers 9 bases. CDR1 and CDR2 (germline): SGHAT, FQNNGV. V lost 5 bases, J lost 4 bases, and 11 bases stayed unmatched. The CDR3 runs to 16 residues.

Points on this clone: One end of the junction varies from germline; a read error may be responsible. This sequence joins TRBV7-7 and TRBJ1-1; a weak D match, TRBD1 (5 bases). This CDR3 spans 13 amino acids. Per the germline V gene, CDR1 is SSHAT and CDR2 is FNYEAQ (reference sequence). CDR3 nucleotides: TGTGCTAGCAGCCCCCCTGGGGGGACCGAAGCTTTCTTT. Protein: CASSPPGGTEAFF.

The chain recombines TRBV7-2 with TRBJ2-2; TRBD1 is a possible D gene (6 bases). In germline, CDR1 is SGHTA, CDR2 FQGNSA. V lost 5 bases to trimming and J lost 1 base, with 11 bases between them. The CDR3 runs to 15 residues. This CDR3 is CASSLTGMNTGELFF. DNA of the CDR3: TGTGCCAGCAGCCTAACAGGGATGAACACCGGGGAGCTGTTTTTT.

Comment on this clone: The sample holds other DNA sequences that translate to the same CDR3. The chain recombines TRBV10-3 with TRBJ2-7; weak D call: TRBD2 (6 bases). Germline values: CDR1 ENHRY, CDR2 SYGVKD. CDR3 length: 14 residues. V was cut by 5 bases and J by 7 bases, with 18 bases left in between. This chain's CDR3 is CAISPPGGNKEQYF. CDR3 nucleotides: TGTGCCATCAGTCCCCCCGGGGGAAATAAAGAGCAGTACTTC.

This clone has a handful of counts. The chain couples TRBV13 to TRBJ1-6; 10 positions match TRBD1. The CDR3 extends over 14 amino acids. Germline values: CDR1 PRHDT, CDR2 FYEKMQ (reference sequence). V shed 4 bases and J 9 bases; nucleotides not matched to a gene: 3. CDR3: CASSSTGGGSPLHF. CDR3 coding DNA: TGTGCCAGCAGCTCGACAGGGGGCGGTTCACCCCTCCACTTT. Supplemented by reference TRBV13 and TRBJ1-6, the full variable domain reads AAGVIQSPRHLIKEKRETATLKCYPIPRHDTVYWYQQGPGQDPQFLISFYEKMQSDKGSIPDRFSAQQFSDYHSELNMSSLELGDSALYFCASSSTGGGSPLHFGNGTRLTVT.

The CDR3 sequence is CASSPEGGGGRREFF. The DNA of the CDR3 is TGTGCCAGCAGCCCTGAGGGCGGGGGGGGCAGGCGGGAGTTCTTC. This rearrangement joins TRBV28 to TRBJ2-1, with TRBD2 matching 9 bases. The V gene's germline CDR1 is MDHEN and CDR2 SYDVKM. The junction had 17 bases not matched to a gene; V was cut back by 6 bases and J by 14 bases. CDR3 length equals 15 residues. Based on the CDR3 plus reference TRBV28 and TRBJ2-1, the full variable domain is DVKVTQSSRYLVKRTGEKVFLECVQDMDHENMFWYRQDPGLGLRLIYFSYDVKMKEKGDIPEGYSVSREKKERFSLILESASTNQTSMYLCASSPEGGGGRREFFGPGTRLTVL.